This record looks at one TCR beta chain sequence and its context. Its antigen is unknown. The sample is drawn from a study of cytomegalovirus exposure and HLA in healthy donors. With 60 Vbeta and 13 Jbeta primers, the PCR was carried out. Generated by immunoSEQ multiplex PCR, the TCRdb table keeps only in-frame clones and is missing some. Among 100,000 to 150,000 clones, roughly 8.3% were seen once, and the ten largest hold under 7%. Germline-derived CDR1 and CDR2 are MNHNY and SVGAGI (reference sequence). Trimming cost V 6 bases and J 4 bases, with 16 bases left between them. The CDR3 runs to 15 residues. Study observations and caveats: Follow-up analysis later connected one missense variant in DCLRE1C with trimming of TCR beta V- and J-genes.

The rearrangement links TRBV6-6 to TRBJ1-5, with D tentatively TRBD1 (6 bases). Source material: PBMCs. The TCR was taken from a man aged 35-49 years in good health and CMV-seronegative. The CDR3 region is CASSPTGKGNQPQHF. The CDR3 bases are TGTGCCAGCAGCCCTACAGGGAAGGGAAATCAGCCCCAGCATTTT.